Given below is one T cell receptor (beta chain) in context. The data stem from a study of control samples from healthy donors and cancer patients. Assay: immunoSEQ multiplex PCR; the TCRdb copy retains only in-frame clones and omits some. The sample yields 120,000 or so clones, over 75% seen once. V was shortened by 5 bases and J by 0 bases, with 7 bases between the two germline ends. The CDR3 totals 14 residues. Germline V gene sequence: CDR1 LGHDT, CDR2 YNNKEL (reference sequence). The chain joins TRBV3-1 (or the pseudogene TRBV3-2) to TRBJ1-4, with D unclear. The specimen was blood. This receptor was obtained from a man in his sixties in good health. The CDR3 region is CASSRRATNEKLFF. Here the CDR3 DNA reads TGTGCCAGCAGCAGAAGGGCAACTAATGAAAAACTGTTTTTT.